The T cell receptor beta chain described here comes from a study of CD8+ T cells in alopecia areata. At the level of the study: A regimen of oral tofacitinib, 5 to 10 mg twice daily, was given to treated patients.

Extracted RNA was reverse transcribed into cDNA, the sequencing template. Clones were read by immunoSEQ multiplex PCR, and TCRdb kept only the in-frame ones, dropping some. The table includes about 180,000 clones, about half detected once. General study results and limits: While tofacitinib was given, many expanded lesional clones persisted in scalp and blood. Expanded CD8+ clones among the top 100, and scalp clonality, were significantly decreased by tofacitinib.

As concerns this clone: Its antigen is not identified.

Treatment reported: oral pan-JAK inhibitor, 5-10 mg twice daily. CDR1 and CDR2 from the germline V gene are SGHTA and FQGNSA. The CDR3 length is 14 residues. Deletions cut 3 bases from V and 7 bases from J, with 12 bases between. Sequenced material: CD8+ T cells sorted from blood, taken between weeks 51 and 52, from a patient treated with tofacitinib. The sequence derives from a human donor with alopecia areata. The gene calls are TRBV7-2 and TRBJ2-2, with D possibly TRBD2 on 6 matching bases. The CDR3 nucleotides are TGTGCCAGCAGCTTTACACCGGGGGACGGGGAGCTGTTTTTT. This codes for CASSFTPGDGELFF.